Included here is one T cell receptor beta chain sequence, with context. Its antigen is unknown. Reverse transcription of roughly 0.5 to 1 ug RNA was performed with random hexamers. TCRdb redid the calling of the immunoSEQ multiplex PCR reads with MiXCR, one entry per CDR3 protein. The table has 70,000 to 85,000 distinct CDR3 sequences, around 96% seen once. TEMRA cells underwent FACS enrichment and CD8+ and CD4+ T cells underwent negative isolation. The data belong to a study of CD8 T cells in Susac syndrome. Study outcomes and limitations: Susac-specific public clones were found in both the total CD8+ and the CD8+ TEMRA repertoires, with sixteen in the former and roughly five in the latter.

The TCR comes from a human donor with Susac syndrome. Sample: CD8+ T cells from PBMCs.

CDR3 loop: CASSPQTFGAQNTEAFF. CDR3 sequence (DNA): TGTGCCAGTAGTCCCCAGACATTCGGGGCTCAGAACACTGAAGCTTTCTTT. The V gene is TRBV19, the J gene TRBJ1-1; perhaps TRBD1 as D (5 bases). V shed 5 bases and J shed 1 base, with 20 bases lying between them. CDR1 LNHDA and CDR2 SQIVND come from the germline V gene (reference sequence). There are 17 residues in the CDR3.